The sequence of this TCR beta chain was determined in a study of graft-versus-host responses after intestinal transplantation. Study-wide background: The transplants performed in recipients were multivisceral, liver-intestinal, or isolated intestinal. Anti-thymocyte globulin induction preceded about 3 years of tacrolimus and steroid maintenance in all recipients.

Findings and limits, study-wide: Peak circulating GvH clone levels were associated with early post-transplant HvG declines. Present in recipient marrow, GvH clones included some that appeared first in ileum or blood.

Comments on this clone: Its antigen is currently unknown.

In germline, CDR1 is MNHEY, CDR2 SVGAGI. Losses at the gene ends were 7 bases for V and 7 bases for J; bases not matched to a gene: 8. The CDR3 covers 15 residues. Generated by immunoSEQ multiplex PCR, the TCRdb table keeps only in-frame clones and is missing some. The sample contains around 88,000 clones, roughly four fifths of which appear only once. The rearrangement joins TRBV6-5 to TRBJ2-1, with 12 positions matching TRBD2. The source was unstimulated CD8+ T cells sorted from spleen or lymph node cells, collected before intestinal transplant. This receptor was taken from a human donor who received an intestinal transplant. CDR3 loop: CASTLLAGGNNEQFF. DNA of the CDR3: TGTGCCAGCACTCTACTAGCGGGGGGTAATAATGAGCAGTTCTTC.